The 15 T cell receptor beta chains below all came from one sample that was sequenced in a study of T cell responses to AZD1222 COVID-19 vaccine. Libraries were prepared by immunoSEQ multiplex PCR; TCRdb keeps only in-frame clonotypes and omits some of them. Among roughly 190,000 clones listed, 85% to 95% were seen once. The material was peripheral blood, obtained on day 0 of AZD1222 vaccination. These TCRs come from an adult in good health.

In this sample, this clone turned up once. CDR3: CASSLGIESSGANVLTF. CDR3 nucleotide sequence: TGTGCCAGCAGCTTGGGGATAGAAAGCTCTGGGGCCAACGTCCTGACTTTC. V and J are TRBV5-5 and TRBJ2-6; no firm D call. The CDR3 length is 17 residues. CDR1 is SGHKS and CDR2 is YYEKEE in the germline V gene (reference sequence). The V and J ends lost 0 bases and 0 bases respectively, with 10 bases between them.

This clone was seen more than once but under ten times. This chain connects TRBV2 to TRBJ2-7; 7 bases are shared with TRBD1. From germline, CDR1 is SNHLY and CDR2 FYNNEI. CDR3 size: 15 residues. With 2 bases clipped from V and 4 bases from J, the junction kept 8 bases outside the gene matches. CDR3 nucleotides: TGTGCCAGCAGTGAAAGCAGGGACAGAAGATACGAGCAGTACTTC. Its protein is CASSESRDRRYEQYF. The full variable domain, completed using reference TRBV2 and TRBJ2-7, is EPEVTQTPSHQVTQMGQEVILRCVPISNHLYFYWYRQILGQKVEFLVSFYNNEISEKSEIFDDQFSVERPDGSNFTLKIRSTKLEDSAMYFCASSESRDRRYEQYFGPGTRLTVT.

This rearrangement joins TRBV28 to TRBJ1-2, with D tentatively TRBD1 (6 bases). There are 15 residues in the CDR3. V was pared by 5 bases and J by 5 bases, with 18 bases between. The germline gives CDR1 MDHEN, CDR2 SYDVKM. The CDR3 is CASSAPQGTLYGYTF. As DNA, the CDR3 is TGTGCCAGCAGTGCCCCACAGGGAACCCTTTATGGCTACACCTTC.

This clone has more than one count but fewer than ten. The chain joins TRBV7-2 to TRBJ1-1, with a tentative D call TRBD1 (5 bases). The germline gives CDR1 SGHTA, CDR2 FQGNSA. The CDR3 totals 13 residues. The ends were cut back, 7 bases at V and 3 bases at J, with 12 bases in the middle. The CDR3 nucleotides are TGTGCCAGCAAGGTTCAGGGTGACACTGAAGCTTTCTTT. Its protein is CASKVQGDTEAFF.

V and J are TRBV5-6 and TRBJ2-5, with D possibly matching TRBD1 (6 bases). The CDR3 loop spans 13 amino acids. The V gene's germline CDR1 is SGHDT and CDR2 YYEEEE. The V end was cut by 2 bases, the J end by 2 bases, with 7 bases between. The CDR3 DNA reads as TGTGCCAGCAGCTTCACAGGGCAAGAGACCCAGTACTTC. It specifies CASSFTGQETQYF.

This clone occurred once. The chain has TRBV6-5 and TRBJ1-1; TRBD1 is a possible D gene (5 bases). From germline, CDR1 is MNHEY and CDR2 SVGAGI. The CDR3 spans 16 residues. V was clipped by 2 bases and J by 4 bases, with 17 bases between them. CDR3: CASSYRAGARGTEAFF. As DNA, the CDR3 is TGTGCCAGCAGTTACCGGGCAGGAGCGAGGGGCACTGAAGCTTTCTTT.

The chain uses TRBV3-1 (or the pseudogene TRBV3-2) and TRBJ2-7, with 11 positions matching TRBD1. The V gene's germline CDR1 is LGHDT and CDR2 YNNKEL (reference sequence). Trimming removed 4 bases from V and 6 bases from J; junction bases left unmatched: 11. The CDR3 is 16 residues long. The CDR3 protein is CASSPHGQGASGEQYF. The CDR3 DNA reads as TGTGCCAGCAGCCCTCACGGACAGGGGGCATCGGGCGAGCAGTACTTC.

This sequence joins TRBV7-2 and TRBJ1-5, with D hard to call. The V gene lost 5 bases and the J gene lost 7 bases, with 12 bases spanning the gap. There are 13 residues in the CDR3. Germline CDR1 SGHTA, CDR2 FQGNSA. This CDR3 is CASSPVVEQPQHF. DNA of the CDR3: TGTGCCAGCAGCCCTGTAGTGGAACAGCCCCAGCATTTT.

The V and J genes are TRBV3-1 (or the pseudogene TRBV3-2) and TRBJ1-2; D remains ambiguous. The CDR3 is 11 residues long. V was cut by 0 bases and J by 6 bases, with 2 bases left in between. Germline values: CDR1 LGHDT, CDR2 YNNKEL (reference sequence). The CDR3 bases are TGTGCCAGCAGCCAAGATCATGGCTACACCTTC. Protein: CASSQDHGYTF.

This chain links TRBV5-5 with TRBJ1-3; no firm D call. From germline, CDR1 is SGHKS and CDR2 YYEKEE (reference sequence). This CDR3 is 14 amino acids long. V was cut by 4 bases and J by 0 bases, with 8 bases left in between. The CDR3 DNA reads TGTGCCAGCAGCGAACATTACTCTGGAAACACCATATATTTT. Its translation is CASSEHYSGNTIYF.

The chain is built from TRBV11-2 and TRBJ1-5; possibly TRBD1 for D (5 bases). Germline CDR1 reads SGHAT; CDR2 reads FQNNGV. V was shortened by 5 bases and J by 7 bases, with 12 bases between the two germline ends. CDR3 length: 13 residues. The CDR3 DNA reads TGTGCCAGCAGCCCCACCCAGGGACAGCCCCAGCATTTT. It yields the protein CASSPTQGQPQHF. The full variable domain, completed using reference TRBV11-2 and TRBJ1-5, is EAGVAQSPRYKIIEKRQSVAFWCNPISGHATLYWYQQILGQGPKLLIQFQNNGVVDDSQLPKDRFSAERLKGVDSTLKIQPAKLEDSAVYLCASSPTQGQPQHFGDGTRLSIL.

The chain uses TRBV15 and TRBJ2-1; TRBD1 might be the D (6 bases). The CDR3 sequence is 16 residues long. In germline, CDR1 is LNHNV, CDR2 YYDKDF (reference sequence). Trimming stripped 0 bases from V and 4 bases from J, with 13 bases between. CDR3 sequence (DNA): TGTGCCACCAGCAGAGATCGACAGGCCCCTTACAATGAGCAGTTCTTC. As protein: CATSRDRQAPYNEQFF.

CDR3 sequence: CASSYSPRQPQHF. In DNA, the CDR3 is TGTGCCAGCAGTTACTCCCCGAGGCAGCCCCAGCATTTT. The chain combines TRBV6-5 with TRBJ1-5, with unresolved D. The CDR3 length is 13 residues. V dropped 0 bases and J dropped 7 bases, with 7 bases sitting between them. Germline CDR1 and CDR2: MNHEY and SVGAGI.

The J gene is TRBJ1-4, the V gene TRBV9; 7 bases map to TRBD1. Germline CDR1 is SGDLS and CDR2 is YYNGEE. With 3 bases clipped from V and 8 bases from J, the junction kept 10 bases outside the gene matches. This CDR3 spans 15 amino acids. The CDR3 is CASSEFSGGREKLFF. As DNA, the CDR3 is TGTGCCAGCAGCGAATTTTCAGGGGGGAGGGAAAAACTGTTTTTT.

The chain combines TRBV19 with TRBJ2-2, with D maybe TRBD1 (5 bases). CDR3 length: 16 residues. From germline, CDR1 is LNHDA and CDR2 SQIVND (reference sequence). Trimming left V 5 bases short and J 6 bases short, with 19 bases between. The CDR3 here is CASSLPRSTVPGELFF. CDR3 bases: TGTGCCAGTAGTCTCCCCCGTTCGACAGTGCCCGGGGAGCTGTTTTTT. The variable domain in full, completed from reference TRBV19 and TRBJ2-2, reads DGGITQSPKYLFRKEGQNVTLSCEQNLNHDAMYWYRQDPGQGLRLIYYSQIVNDFQKGDIAEGYSVSREKKESFPLTVTSAQKNPTAFYLCASSLPRSTVPGELFFGEGSRLTVL.